The 25 T cell receptor beta chains below all came from one sample that was sequenced in a study of blood T cell repertoires in COVID-19. The protocol was immunoSEQ multiplex PCR, while the TCRdb copy is restricted to in-frame clones and leaves out a portion. The repertoire includes roughly 200,000 clones, 76% of them detected once, and more than 6.5% sits in the top ten. Sequenced sample: peripheral blood. These receptors all stem from a woman aged 45-65 years with active or convalescent COVID-19.

The chain links TRBV6-5 to TRBJ1-3; TRBD1 agrees at 7 bases. V gave up 4 bases and J gave up 0 bases; unmatched junction bases: 3. There are 15 residues in the CDR3. CDR1 MNHEY and CDR2 SVGAGI come from the germline V gene. The CDR3 protein is CASSSGDSSGNTIYF. The DNA of the CDR3 is TGTGCCAGCAGTTCGGGGGACAGCTCTGGAAACACCATATATTTT.

The chain recombines TRBV6-5 with TRBJ2-7, with 9 bases matching TRBD2. This CDR3 region has 15 residues. After removal of 4 bases from V and 3 bases from J, the junction contained 7 bases not matched to a gene. CDR1 is MNHEY, CDR2 SVGAGI, per germline. In DNA form, the CDR3 reads TGTGCCAGCAGTTCAAGCGGGGGGACTTTCTACGAGCAGTACTTC. As protein: CASSSSGGTFYEQYF.

V and J are TRBV3-1 (or the pseudogene TRBV3-2) and TRBJ2-1; TRBD2 matches 13 bases. The ends lost 3 bases at V and 8 bases at J; junction bases unmatched: 4. The CDR3 runs to 15 residues. Germline V gene lookup returns CDR1 LGHDT and CDR2 YNNKEL (reference sequence). The CDR3 sequence is CASSQGLAGWYEQFF. Written as DNA, the CDR3 is TGTGCCAGCAGCCAGGGACTAGCGGGATGGTATGAGCAGTTCTTC.

The V call is TRBV28, the J call TRBJ1-5; no clear D. Deletions cut 10 bases from V and 9 bases from J, with 19 bases between. This CDR3 region has 13 residues. Germline V lookup: CDR1 MDHEN, CDR2 SYDVKM. The CDR3 reads CATQLGQTRPQHF. The CDR3 nucleotides read TGTGCCACCCAGTTGGGCCAGACGCGGCCCCAGCATTTT.

This clone has just a few counts. The genes are TRBV5-1 and TRBJ2-7; no clear D. Per the germline V gene, CDR1 is SGHRS and CDR2 is YFSETQ. The CDR3 loop spans 12 amino acids. V lost 0 bases and J lost 8, with 9 bases in between. CDR3 sequence (DNA): TGCGCCAGCAGCTTGGTCCCGAAGCAGCAGTACTTC. Amino acid sequence: CASSLVPKQQYF.

This sequence joins TRBV7-3 and TRBJ1-1, with D maybe TRBD1 (5 bases). V lost 2 bases, J lost 7 bases, and 11 bases lay in between. The CDR3 has 13 residues. Germline V gene sequence: CDR1 SGHTA, CDR2 FQGTGA. The CDR3 reads CASSLGRGSEAFF. The DNA of the CDR3 is TGTGCCAGCAGCTTAGGGCGGGGGAGTGAAGCTTTCTTT. Full variable domain (outside the CDR3, taken from reference TRBV7-3 and TRBJ1-1): GAGVSQTPSNKVTEKGKYVELRCDPISGHTALYWYRQSLGQGPEFLIYFQGTGAADDSGLPNDRFFAVRPEGSVSTLKIQRTERGDSAVYLCASSLGRGSEAFFGQGTRLTVV.

The chain joins TRBV20-1 to TRBJ1-1; 10 positions agree with TRBD1. The CDR3 sequence is 14 residues long. After removal of 3 bases from V and 3 bases from J, the junction contained 4 bases not matched to a gene. Germline lookup yields CDR1 DFQATT and CDR2 SNEGSKA (reference sequence). The CDR3 DNA reads TGCAGTGCTAGTCGACAGGGGGCATACACTGAAGCTTTCTTT. This sequence encodes CSASRQGAYTEAFF.

The chain joins TRBV3-1 (or the pseudogene TRBV3-2) to TRBJ1-2; TRBD1 matches 9 bases. Germline-derived CDR1 and CDR2 are LGHDT and YNNKEL (reference sequence). This CDR3 comprises 17 residues. J lost 1 base, V lost 1 base, and 7 bases had no gene match. CDR3 in amino acids: CASSQGETGGGNYGYTF. The CDR3 DNA is TGTGCCAGCAGCCAAGGCGAGACAGGGGGTGGTAACTATGGCTACACCTTC.

The V and J genes are TRBV21-1 and TRBJ1-2. TRBV21-1 corresponds to a pseudogene. CDR3 length: 9 amino acids. The CDR3 DNA sequence: TGTGCCAGCAGTCGGGTCTACACCTTC. Its protein is CASSRVYTF.

The chain joins TRBV14 to TRBJ1-1; D unclear. The V end was cut by 4 bases, the J end by 2 bases, with 11 bases between. This CDR3 region has 14 residues. Germline assignment: CDR1 SGHDN and CDR2 FVKESK. The CDR3 here is CASSRLQVNTEAFF. The CDR3 nucleotides read TGTGCCAGCAGCCGTTTACAAGTTAACACTGAAGCTTTCTTT. The full variable domain, rest sourced from reference TRBV14 and TRBJ1-1, is EAGVTQFPSHSVIEKGQTVTLRCDPISGHDNLYWYRRVMGKEIKFLLHFVKESKQDESGMPNNRFLAERTGGTYSTLKVQPAELEDSGVYFCASSRLQVNTEAFFGQGTRLTVV.

This clone came up a few times. The chain recombines TRBV30 with TRBJ1-5; 7 nucleotides line up with TRBD1. CDR3 length: 13 amino acids. The V segment lost 5 bases and the J segment 5 bases; nucleotides outside the gene matches: 6. CDR1 and CDR2 (germline): GTSNPN, SVGIG (reference sequence). The CDR3 nucleotides read TGTGCCTGGGGATCACAGGGGTATCAGCCCCAGCATTTT. This codes for CAWGSQGYQPQHF.

The chain carries TRBV6-5 and TRBJ1-3; 7 bases agree with TRBD1. Unmatched junction bases numbered 1, after V lost 2 bases and J lost 3 bases. CDR1 is MNHEY and CDR2 is SVGAGI in the germline V gene. This CDR3 is 14 amino acids long. This chain's CDR3 is CASSYTGVGNTIYF. The DNA for the CDR3 is TGTGCCAGCAGTTACACAGGGGTTGGAAACACCATATATTTT.

The chain is built from TRBV12-3 or TRBV12-4 and TRBJ2-4; 8 bases fit TRBD2. After removal of 3 bases from V and 9 bases from J, the junction contained 4 bases not matched to a gene. This CDR3 is built from 13 residues. This CDR3 is CASSLSGGVIQYF. The CDR3 DNA sequence: TGTGCCAGCAGTTTGTCGGGAGGGGTCATTCAGTACTTC.

V is TRBV6-5 and J is TRBJ1-5, with D unresolved. V was clipped by 6 bases and J by 2 bases, with 11 bases between them. Germline-derived CDR1 and CDR2 are MNHEY and SVGAGI. The CDR3 is made up of 14 amino acids. The CDR3 here is CASRVGRGNQPQHF. Here the CDR3 DNA reads TGTGCCAGCAGGGTAGGGAGAGGCAATCAGCCCCAGCATTTT.

The gene calls are TRBV3-1 (or the pseudogene TRBV3-2) and TRBJ1-2, with D maybe TRBD1 (6 bases). This CDR3 comprises 12 residues. V shed 5 bases and J shed 6 bases, with 10 bases lying between them. Germline CDR1 is LGHDT and CDR2 is YNNKEL (reference sequence). The CDR3 spells CASSIGQNGYTF. The CDR3 nucleotides are TGTGCCAGCAGCATCGGACAGAATGGCTACACCTTC.

The genes are TRBV5-1 and TRBJ1-2, with D unresolved. Between the trimmed V and J ends, which lost 6 bases and 0 bases, there was a span of 15 bases. CDR3 length equals 15 residues. Germline V gene lookup returns CDR1 SGHRS and CDR2 YFSETQ. This CDR3 reads CASTAQTTANYGYTF. The CDR3 nucleotides read TGCGCCAGCACCGCACAGACCACGGCTAACTATGGCTACACCTTC.

The chain is built from TRBV5-1 and TRBJ1-4; tentative D call: TRBD1 (5 bases). Germline lookup yields CDR1 SGHRS and CDR2 YFSETQ. V gave up 0 bases and J gave up 5 bases, with 11 bases separating them. The CDR3 extends over 15 amino acids. CDR3 sequence: CASSLESGGNEKLFF. The CDR3 DNA sequence: TGCGCCAGCAGCTTGGAATCGGGGGGAAATGAAAAACTGTTTTTT.

The V and J genes are TRBV15 and TRBJ1-4; no reliable D call. Deletions cut 0 bases from V and 0 bases from J, with 8 bases between. Germline lookup yields CDR1 LNHNV and CDR2 YYDKDF (reference sequence). This CDR3 has 16 amino acids. The CDR3 loop is CATSRDVSATNEKLFF. The DNA for the CDR3 is TGTGCCACCAGCAGAGACGTCAGTGCAACTAATGAAAAACTGTTTTTT.

V gene TRBV5-1 combines with J gene TRBJ1-1; the D is unclear. CDR1 and CDR2 (germline): SGHRS, YFSETQ. Trimming shortened V by 4 bases and J by 5 bases, and 15 bases separated the two germline ends. The CDR3 has 14 residues. The CDR3 DNA reads TGCGCCAGCAGCCCAGCGACTTCTGGGACTGAAGCTTTCTTT. This translates into CASSPATSGTEAFF. Full variable domain (rest looked up from reference TRBV5-1 and TRBJ1-1): KAGVTQTPRYLIKTRGQQVTLSCSPISGHRSVSWYQQTPGQGLQFLFEYFSETQRNKGNFPGRFSGRQFSNSRSEMNVSTLELGDSALYLCASSPATSGTEAFFGQGTRLTVV.

The chain is built from TRBV28 and TRBJ1-6; D gene unclear. CDR3 length: 15 amino acids. Germline V lookup: CDR1 MDHEN, CDR2 SYDVKM. V gave up 2 bases and J gave up 10 bases, with 15 bases separating them. The CDR3, as DNA: TGTGCCAGCAGTTTAAGTGACATAGGTGGATCACCCCTCCACTTT. This codes for CASSLSDIGGSPLHF. Together with reference TRBV28 and TRBJ1-6, the CDR3 gives the full variable domain: DVKVTQSSRYLVKRTGEKVFLECVQDMDHENMFWYRQDPGLGLRLIYFSYDVKMKEKGDIPEGYSVSREKKERFSLILESASTNQTSMYLCASSLSDIGGSPLHFGNGTRLTVT.

This clone was detected only a few times. The V call is TRBV19, the J call TRBJ1-2; 8 positions agree with TRBD1. In germline, CDR1 is LNHDA, CDR2 SQIVND (reference sequence). Trimming removed 10 bases from V and 3 bases from J; junction bases left unmatched: 10. The CDR3 length is 14 residues. For the CDR3, the DNA is TGTGCCACTATGAGGTTGGACAGGGACTATGGCTACACCTTC. It translates to CATMRLDRDYGYTF.

The chain recombines TRBV21-1 with TRBJ2-7; TRBD2 is taken as the D call from the table, unchecked against the DNA. TRBV21-1 counts as a pseudogene. This CDR3 has 16 amino acids. CDR3 DNA: TGTGCCAGCAGCCAAGTGGGGGAGGGGGTCTCCTACGAGCAGTACTTC. It encodes CASSQVGEGVSYEQYF.

The chain uses TRBV18 and TRBJ2-5; 11 bases align to TRBD2. Germline values: CDR1 KGHSH, CDR2 LQKENI. The ends lost 5 bases at V and 5 bases at J; junction bases unmatched: 10. This CDR3 is built from 16 residues. The chain's CDR3 is CASSSQASGRRETQYF. As DNA, the CDR3 is TGTGCCAGCTCAAGTCAAGCTAGCGGGAGGAGGGAGACCCAGTACTTC. The full variable domain, its missing parts supplied by reference TRBV18 and TRBJ2-5, is NAGVMQNPRHLVRRRGQEARLRCSPMKGHSHVYWYRQLPEEGLKFMVYLQKENIIDESGMPKERFSAEFPKEGPSILRIQQVVRGDSAAYFCASSSQASGRRETQYFGPGTRLLVL.

The chain joins TRBV12-3 or TRBV12-4 to TRBJ2-7; D not resolved. V lost 3 bases and J lost 1, with 7 bases in between. This CDR3 is built from 13 residues. The CDR3 DNA is TGTGCCAGCAGTTTCTCTGCGTCCTACGAGCAGTACTTC. It codes for CASSFSASYEQYF.

V and J are TRBV18 and TRBJ2-1; TRBD2 matches at 9 bases. Trimming at V came to 3 bases and at J to 6 bases, leaving 12 bases not matched to a gene. Per the germline V gene, CDR1 is KGHSH and CDR2 is LQKENI. The CDR3 has 17 amino acids. This CDR3 reads CASSPGTSTSVSNEQFF. The CDR3 bases are TGTGCCAGCTCACCCGGGACTAGCACTTCGGTCTCCAATGAGCAGTTCTTC.